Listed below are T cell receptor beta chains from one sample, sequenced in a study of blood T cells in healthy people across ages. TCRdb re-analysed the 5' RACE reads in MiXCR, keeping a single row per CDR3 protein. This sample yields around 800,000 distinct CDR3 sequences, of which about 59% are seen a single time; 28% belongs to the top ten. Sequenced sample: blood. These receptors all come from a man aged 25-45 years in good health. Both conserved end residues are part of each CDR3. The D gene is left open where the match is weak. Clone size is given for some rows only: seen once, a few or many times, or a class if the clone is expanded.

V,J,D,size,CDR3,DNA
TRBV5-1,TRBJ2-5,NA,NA,CASSPGSTGQETQYF,TGCGCCAGCAGCCCGGGATCTACAGGACAAGAGACCCAGTACTTC
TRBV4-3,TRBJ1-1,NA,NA,CASSHAGGAENTEAFF,TGCGCCAGCAGCCATGCGGGGGGGGCCGAGAACACTGAAGCTTTCTTT
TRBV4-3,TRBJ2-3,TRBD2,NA,CASSQETSGGATQYF,TGCGCCAGCAGCCAAGAGACTAGCGGGGGGGCCACGCAGTATTTT
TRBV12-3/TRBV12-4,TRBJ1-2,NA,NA,CASSLDPGGGYGYTF,TGTGCCTCCTCGTTGGACCCCGGGGGCGGCTATGGCTACACCTTC
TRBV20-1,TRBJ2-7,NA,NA,CSAGPGSWVHEQYF,TGCAGTGCTGGACCGGGATCCTGGGTCCACGAGCAGTACTTC
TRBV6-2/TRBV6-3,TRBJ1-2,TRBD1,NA,CASRGTGYRSGYGYTF,TGTGCCAGCAGGGGGACAGGGTACCGGTCCGGCTATGGCTACACCTTC
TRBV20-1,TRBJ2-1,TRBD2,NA,CSANPGLVQYTEQFF,TGCAGTGCGAATCCGGGACTAGTTCAATATACTGAGCAGTTCTTC
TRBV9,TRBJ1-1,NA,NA,CASSVTGGGEAFF,TGTGCCAGCAGCGTAACGGGGGGAGGTGAAGCTTTCTTT
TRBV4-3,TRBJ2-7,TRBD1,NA,CASSQGTAVPGQAYYEQYF,TGCGCCAGCAGCCAAGGGACGGCCGTACCGGGACAGGCTTACTACGAGCAGTACTTC
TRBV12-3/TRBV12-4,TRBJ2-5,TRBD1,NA,CASSLRTGSETQYF,TGTGCCAGCAGTTTGAGGACAGGGTCGGAGACCCAGTACTTC
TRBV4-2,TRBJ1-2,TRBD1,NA,CAGSQGGGQGEGYGYTF,TGTGCCGGCAGCCAAGGGGGAGGACAGGGGGAAGGCTATGGCTACACCTTC
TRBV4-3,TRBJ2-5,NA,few,CASSQERANQETQYF,TGCGCCAGCAGCCAAGAGAGGGCAAACCAAGAGACCCAGTACTTC
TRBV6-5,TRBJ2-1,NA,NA,CASSPRALEDEQFF,TGTGCCAGCAGCCCCCGAGCCCTTGAGGATGAGCAGTTCTTC
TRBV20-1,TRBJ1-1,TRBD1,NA,CSARNPGQGNTEAFF,TGCAGTGCTAGAAACCCGGGACAGGGGAACACTGAAGCTTTCTTT
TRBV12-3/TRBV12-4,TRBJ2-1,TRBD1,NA,CASIPRDRVNEQFF,TGTGCCAGCATTCCCCGGGACAGGGTCAATGAGCAGTTCTTC
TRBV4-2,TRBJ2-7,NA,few,CASSPKAGPLYEQYF,TGTGCCAGCAGCCCAAAGGCCGGGCCGCTCTACGAGCAGTACTTC
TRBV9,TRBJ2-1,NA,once,CASSVDRPVSTKRSKFF,TGTGCCAGCAGCGTAGATCGACCAGTTTCTACCAAACGCAGCAAATTCTTC
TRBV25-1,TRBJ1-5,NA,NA,CASSEGPNQPQHF,TGTGCCAGCAGTGAGGGGCCTAATCAGCCCCAGCATTTT
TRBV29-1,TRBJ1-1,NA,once,CSVGTGWPEAFF,TGCAGCGTAGGGACCGGTTGGCCTGAAGCTTTCTTT
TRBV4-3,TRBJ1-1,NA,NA,CASSRKGSYEAFF,TGCGCCAGCAGTAGGAAGGGCAGCTATGAAGCTTTCTTT
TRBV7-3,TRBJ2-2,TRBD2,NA,CASSPLAGNTGELFF,TGTGCCAGCAGCCCGCTAGCGGGAAACACCGGGGAGCTGTTTTTT
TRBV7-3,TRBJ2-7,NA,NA,CASSLVPARVYEQYF,TGTGCCAGCAGCTTAGTACCTGCGAGGGTCTACGAGCAGTACTTC
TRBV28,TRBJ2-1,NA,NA,CASSHRVNEQFF,TGTGCCAGCAGTCACAGGGTAAATGAGCAGTTCTTC
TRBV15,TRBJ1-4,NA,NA,CATSRDLTAYWGANEKLFF,TGTGCCACCAGCAGAGATCTGACAGCCTACTGGGGGGCTAATGAAAAACTGTTTTTT
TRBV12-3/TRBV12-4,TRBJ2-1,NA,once,CASSAGTYSYNEQFF,TGTGCCAGCAGCGCCGGGACGTACTCCTACAATGAGCAGTTCTTC
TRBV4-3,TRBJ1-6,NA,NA,CASSQEAQGGSPLHF,TGCGCCAGCAGCCAAGAGGCACAGGGTGGTTCACCCCTCCACTTT
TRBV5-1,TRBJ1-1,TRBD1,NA,CASSFRMGQPNTEAFF,TGCGCCAGCAGCTTCCGGATGGGACAGCCGAACACTGAAGCTTTCTTT
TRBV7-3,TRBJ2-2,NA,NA,CATHLRGVGTIPNTGELFF,TGTGCCACACACCTTCGGGGCGTGGGTACCATCCCAAACACCGGGGAGCTGTTTTTT
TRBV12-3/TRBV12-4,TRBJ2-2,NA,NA,CASSFPRAGRTGELFF,TGTGCCAGCAGTTTCCCACGGGCGGGGCGAACCGGGGAGCTGTTTTTT
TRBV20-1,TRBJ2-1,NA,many,CSATGRAYNEQFF,TGCAGTGCAACCGGCAGGGCATACAATGAGCAGTTCTTC
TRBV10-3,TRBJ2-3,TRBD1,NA,CAISGPGQGDSDTQYF,TGTGCCATCAGTGGCCCGGGACAGGGGGACTCAGATACGCAGTATTTT
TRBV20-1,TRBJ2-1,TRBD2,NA,CSARETSGGGEQFF,TGCAGTGCTAGGGAGACTAGCGGGGGAGGTGAGCAGTTCTTC
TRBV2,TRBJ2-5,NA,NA,CASSGGRPAVQETQYF,TGTGCCAGCAGTGGCGGCCGGCCAGCGGTACAAGAGACCCAGTACTTC
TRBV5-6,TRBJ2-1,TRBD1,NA,CASTLYVGTERYNEQFF,TGTGCCAGCACCCTCTATGTGGGGACAGAACGTTACAATGAGCAGTTCTTC
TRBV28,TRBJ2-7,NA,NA,CASSPPVRVEQYF,TGTGCCAGCAGTCCTCCCGTCAGGGTCGAGCAGTACTTC
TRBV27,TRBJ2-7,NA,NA,CASSPARTVAQRGSYEQYF,TGTGCCAGCAGTCCCGCCAGGACAGTAGCCCAGCGGGGTTCCTACGAGCAGTACTTC
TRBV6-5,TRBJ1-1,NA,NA,CASSYSSGSYMNTEAFF,TGTGCCAGCAGTTACTCGAGCGGCAGCTACATGAACACTGAAGCTTTCTTT
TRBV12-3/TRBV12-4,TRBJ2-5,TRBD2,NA,CASSKTSGGKETQYF,TGTGCCAGCAGCAAGACTAGCGGGGGGAAAGAGACCCAGTACTTC
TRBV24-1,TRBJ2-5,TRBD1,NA,CATSDPGQGQETQYF,TGTGCCACCAGTGATCCGGGACAGGGTCAAGAGACCCAGTACTTC
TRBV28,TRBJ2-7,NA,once,CASSFLIRILSYEQYF,TGTGCCAGCAGCTTCTTGATTCGGATCCTATCCTACGAGCAGTACTTC
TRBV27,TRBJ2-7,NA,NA,CASILRELGYEQYF,TGTGCCAGCATTTTAAGGGAATTAGGCTACGAGCAGTACTTC
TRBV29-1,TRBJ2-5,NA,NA,CSVEDLRVDQETQYF,TGCAGCGTTGAAGATCTGAGAGTGGATCAAGAGACCCAGTACTTC
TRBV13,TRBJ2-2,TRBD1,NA,CASSSTPGQGVSGELFF,TGTGCCAGCAGCTCAACACCGGGACAGGGGGTCTCCGGGGAGCTGTTTTTT